This T cell receptor (beta chain) stems from a study of cytomegalovirus exposure and HLA in healthy donors. The CDR3 is 15 residues long. Germline CDR1 and CDR2: MNHEY and SMNVEV (reference sequence). The V gene lost 6 bases and the J gene lost 1 base, with 15 bases spanning the gap. General study points: As confirmed in vitro, three CMV-associated chains were specific for CMV antigens. It was taken for granted in presence/absence analyses that sequencing depth across donors was roughly uniform. In a later analysis, TCR association rates varied by HLA locus: DRB1 most, HLA-C fewest. In a later analysis, parvovirus B19, influenza, CMV and Epstein-Barr virus appeared linked to several top co-occurrence clusters.

As for this clone: Antigen unknown.

This PCR relied on a set of 60 Vbeta primers and 13 Jbeta primers. Profiling relied on immunoSEQ multiplex PCR, and the TCRdb table lists in-frame clones only, not all of them. Of about 140,000 clones in the sample, 82% were seen once. The V and J genes are TRBV27 and TRBJ1-1; D may be TRBD1 (5 bases). The origin of this receptor is a man in his late teens or twenties in good health and CMV-seropositive. Material: PBMCs. The CDR3 coding sequence is TGTGCCAGCAGGGATGGGACTTCGCGGAACACTGAAGCTTTCTTT. The encoded protein is CASRDGTSRNTEAFF.